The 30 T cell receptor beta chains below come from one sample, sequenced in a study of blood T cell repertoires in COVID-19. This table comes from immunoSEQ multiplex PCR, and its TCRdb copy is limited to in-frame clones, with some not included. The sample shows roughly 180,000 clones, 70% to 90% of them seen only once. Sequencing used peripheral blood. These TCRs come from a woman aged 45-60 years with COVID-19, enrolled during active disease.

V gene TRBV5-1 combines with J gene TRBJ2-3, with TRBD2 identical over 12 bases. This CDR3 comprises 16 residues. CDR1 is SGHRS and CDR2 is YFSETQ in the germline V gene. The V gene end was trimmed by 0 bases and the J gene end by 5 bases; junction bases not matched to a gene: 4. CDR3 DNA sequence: TGCGCCAGCAGCTTGGACGGGACTAGCGGGTTAGATACGCAGTATTTT. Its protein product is CASSLDGTSGLDTQYF. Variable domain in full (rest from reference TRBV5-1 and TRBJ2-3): KAGVTQTPRYLIKTRGQQVTLSCSPISGHRSVSWYQQTPGQGLQFLFEYFSETQRNKGNFPGRFSGRQFSNSRSEMNVSTLELGDSALYLCASSLDGTSGLDTQYFGPGTRLTVL.

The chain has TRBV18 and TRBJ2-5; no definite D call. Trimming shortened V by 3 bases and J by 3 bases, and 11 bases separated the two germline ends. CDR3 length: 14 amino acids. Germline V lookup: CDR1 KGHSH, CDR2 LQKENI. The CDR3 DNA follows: TGTGCCAGCTCACCCCCGGCACAGAAAGAGACCCAGTACTTC. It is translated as CASSPPAQKETQYF.

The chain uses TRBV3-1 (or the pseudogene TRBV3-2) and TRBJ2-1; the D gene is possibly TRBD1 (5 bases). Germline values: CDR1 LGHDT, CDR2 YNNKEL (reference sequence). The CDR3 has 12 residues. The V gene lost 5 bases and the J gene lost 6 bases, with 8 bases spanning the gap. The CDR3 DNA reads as TGTGCCAGCAGCGTTGGGGCCAATGAGCAGTTCTTC. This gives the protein CASSVGANEQFF.

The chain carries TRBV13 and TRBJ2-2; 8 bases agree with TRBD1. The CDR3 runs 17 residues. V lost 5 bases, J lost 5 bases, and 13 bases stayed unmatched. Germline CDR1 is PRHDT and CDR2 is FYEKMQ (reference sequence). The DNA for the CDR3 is TGTGCCAGCAGCCAGGGGGCAAGGCGAAGTGGGACCGGGGAGCTGTTTTTT. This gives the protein CASSQGARRSGTGELFF.

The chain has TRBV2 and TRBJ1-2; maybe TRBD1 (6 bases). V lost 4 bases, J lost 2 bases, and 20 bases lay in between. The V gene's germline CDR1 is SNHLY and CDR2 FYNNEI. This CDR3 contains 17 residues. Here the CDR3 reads CASSGALSTGTNYGYTF. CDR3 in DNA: TGTGCCAGCAGTGGAGCCCTCTCGACAGGCACCAACTATGGCTACACCTTC. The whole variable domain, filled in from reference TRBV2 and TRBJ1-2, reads EPEVTQTPSHQVTQMGQEVILRCVPISNHLYFYWYRQILGQKVEFLVSFYNNEISEKSEIFDDQFSVERPDGSNFTLKIRSTKLEDSAMYFCASSGALSTGTNYGYTFGSGTRLTVV.

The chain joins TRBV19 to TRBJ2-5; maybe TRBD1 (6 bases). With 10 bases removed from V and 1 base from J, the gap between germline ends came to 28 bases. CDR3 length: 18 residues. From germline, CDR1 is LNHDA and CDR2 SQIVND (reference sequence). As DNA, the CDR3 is TGTGCCACCAGTAAAGGGGGACCTCAGATGCTTACCCAAGAGACCCAGTACTTC. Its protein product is CATSKGGPQMLTQETQYF.

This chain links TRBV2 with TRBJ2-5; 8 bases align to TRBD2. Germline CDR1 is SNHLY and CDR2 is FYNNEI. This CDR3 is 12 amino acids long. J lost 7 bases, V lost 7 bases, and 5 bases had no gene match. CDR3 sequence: CASKGLEVTQYF. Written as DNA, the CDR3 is TGTGCCAGCAAGGGACTAGAAGTGACCCAGTACTTC.

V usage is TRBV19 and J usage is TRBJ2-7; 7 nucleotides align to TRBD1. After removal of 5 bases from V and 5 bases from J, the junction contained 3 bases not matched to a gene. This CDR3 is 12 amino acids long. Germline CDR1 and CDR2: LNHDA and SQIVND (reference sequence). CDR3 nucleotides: TGTGCCAGTAGTGTCCAGGGGGACGAGCAGTACTTC. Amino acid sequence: CASSVQGDEQYF.

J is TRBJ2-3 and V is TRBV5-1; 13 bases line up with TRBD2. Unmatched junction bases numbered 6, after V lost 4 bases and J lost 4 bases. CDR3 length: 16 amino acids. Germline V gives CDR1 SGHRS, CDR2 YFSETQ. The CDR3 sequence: CASSPGTSGGADTQYF. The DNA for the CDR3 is TGCGCCAGCAGCCCTGGAACTAGCGGGGGGGCAGATACGCAGTATTTT.

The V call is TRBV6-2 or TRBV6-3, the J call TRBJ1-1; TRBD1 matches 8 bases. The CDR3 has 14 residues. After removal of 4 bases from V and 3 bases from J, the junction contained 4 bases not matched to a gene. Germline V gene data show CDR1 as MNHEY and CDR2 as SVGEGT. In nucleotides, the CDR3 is TGTGCCAGCAGTTTTCAACAGGGGGACACTGAAGCTTTCTTT. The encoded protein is CASSFQQGDTEAFF.

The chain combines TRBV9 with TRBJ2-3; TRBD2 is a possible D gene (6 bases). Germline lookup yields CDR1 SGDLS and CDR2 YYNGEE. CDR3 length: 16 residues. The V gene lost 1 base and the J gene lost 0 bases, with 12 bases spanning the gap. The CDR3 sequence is CASSVRPGVSTDTQYF. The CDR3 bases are TGTGCCAGCAGCGTAAGACCGGGGGTCAGCACAGATACGCAGTATTTT.

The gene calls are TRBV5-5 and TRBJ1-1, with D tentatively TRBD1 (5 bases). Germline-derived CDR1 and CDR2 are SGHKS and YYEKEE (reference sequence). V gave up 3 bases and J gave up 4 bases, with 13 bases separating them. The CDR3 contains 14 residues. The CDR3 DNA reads TGTGCCAGCAGCTCGTCGACGGGGGGCACTGAAGCTTTCTTT. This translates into CASSSSTGGTEAFF.

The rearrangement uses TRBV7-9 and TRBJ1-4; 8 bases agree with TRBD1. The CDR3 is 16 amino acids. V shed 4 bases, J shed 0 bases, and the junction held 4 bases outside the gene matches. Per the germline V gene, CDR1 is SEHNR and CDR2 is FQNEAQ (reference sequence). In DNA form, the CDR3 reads TGTGCCAGCAGCTCCACAGGGGGTTCAACTAATGAAAAACTGTTTTTT. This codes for CASSSTGGSTNEKLFF.

CDR3 sequence (DNA): TGTGCCAGCAGCTTTATCAGCGGGGGGGTCCAAGAGACCCAGTACTTC. It encodes CASSFISGGVQETQYF. The V gene is TRBV7-2, the J gene TRBJ2-5; 10 bases fit TRBD2. CDR3 length equals 16 residues. CDR1 is SGHTA, CDR2 FQGNSA, per germline. Unmatched junction bases numbered 5, after V lost 3 bases and J lost 1 base.

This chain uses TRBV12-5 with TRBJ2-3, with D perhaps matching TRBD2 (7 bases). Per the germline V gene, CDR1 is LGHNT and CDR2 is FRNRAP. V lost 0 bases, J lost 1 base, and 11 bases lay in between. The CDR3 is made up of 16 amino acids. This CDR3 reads CASGLVRGPGTDTQYF. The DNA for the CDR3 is TGTGCTAGTGGTTTGGTGCGGGGGCCGGGCACAGATACGCAGTATTTT.

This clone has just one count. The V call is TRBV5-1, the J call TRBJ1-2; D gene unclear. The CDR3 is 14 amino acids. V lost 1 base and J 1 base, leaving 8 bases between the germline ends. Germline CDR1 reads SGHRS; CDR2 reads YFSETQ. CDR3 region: CASSLYADNYGYTF. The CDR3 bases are TGCGCCAGCAGCTTGTACGCGGATAACTATGGCTACACCTTC.

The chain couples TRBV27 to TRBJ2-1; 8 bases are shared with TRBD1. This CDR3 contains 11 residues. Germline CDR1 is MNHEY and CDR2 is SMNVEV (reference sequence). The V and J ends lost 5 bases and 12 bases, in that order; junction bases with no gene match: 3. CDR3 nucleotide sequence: TGTGCCAGCAGTCACGGGACAGGGCAGTTCTTC. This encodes CASSHGTGQFF.

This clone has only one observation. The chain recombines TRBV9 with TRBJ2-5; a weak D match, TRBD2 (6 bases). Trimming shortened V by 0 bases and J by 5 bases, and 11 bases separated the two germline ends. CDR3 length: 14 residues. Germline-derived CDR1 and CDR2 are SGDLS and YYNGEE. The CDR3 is CASSVELGRETQYF. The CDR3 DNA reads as TGTGCCAGCAGCGTAGAGCTGGGGAGGGAGACCCAGTACTTC.

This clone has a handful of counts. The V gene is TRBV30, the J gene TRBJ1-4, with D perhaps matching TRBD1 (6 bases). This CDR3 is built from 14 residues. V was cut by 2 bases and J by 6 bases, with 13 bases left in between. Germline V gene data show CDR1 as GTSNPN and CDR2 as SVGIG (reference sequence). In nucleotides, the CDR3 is TGTGCCTGGAGTTACAGGGTGGAGGATGAAAAACTGTTTTTT. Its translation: CAWSYRVEDEKLFF. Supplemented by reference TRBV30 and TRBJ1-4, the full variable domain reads SQTIHQWPATLVQPVGSPLSLECTVEGTSNPNLYWYRQAAGRGLQLLFYSVGIGQISSEVPQNLSASRPQDRQFILSSKKLLLSDSGFYLCAWSYRVEDEKLFFGSGTQLSVL.

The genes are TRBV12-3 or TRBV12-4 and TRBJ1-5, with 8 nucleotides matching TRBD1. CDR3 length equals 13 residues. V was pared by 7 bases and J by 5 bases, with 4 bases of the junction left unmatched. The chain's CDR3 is CASTGQGDQPQHF. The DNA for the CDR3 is TGTGCCAGCACTGGACAGGGTGATCAGCCCCAGCATTTT.

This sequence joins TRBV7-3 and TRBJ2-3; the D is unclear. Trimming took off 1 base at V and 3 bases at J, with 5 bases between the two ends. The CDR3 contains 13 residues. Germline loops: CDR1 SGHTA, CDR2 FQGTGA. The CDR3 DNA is TGTGCCAGCAGCTTAATCAGAACAGATACGCAGTATTTT. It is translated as CASSLIRTDTQYF.

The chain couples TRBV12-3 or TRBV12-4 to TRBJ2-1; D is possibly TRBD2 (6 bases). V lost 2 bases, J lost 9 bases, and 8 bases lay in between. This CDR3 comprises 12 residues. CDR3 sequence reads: CASSLREAEQFF. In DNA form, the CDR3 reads TGTGCCAGCAGTTTAAGGGAGGCTGAGCAGTTCTTC.

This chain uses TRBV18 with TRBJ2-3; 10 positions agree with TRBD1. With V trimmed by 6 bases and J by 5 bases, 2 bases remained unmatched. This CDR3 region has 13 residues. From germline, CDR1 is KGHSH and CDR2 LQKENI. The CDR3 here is CASSGQGVDTQYF. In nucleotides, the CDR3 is TGTGCCAGCTCCGGACAGGGGGTAGATACGCAGTATTTT.

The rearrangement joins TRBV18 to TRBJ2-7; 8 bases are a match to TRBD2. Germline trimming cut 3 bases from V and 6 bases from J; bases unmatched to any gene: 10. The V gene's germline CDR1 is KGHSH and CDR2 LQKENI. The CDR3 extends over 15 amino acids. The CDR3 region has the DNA TGTGCCAGCTCACCCTACGTTACTAGCGGAATCGAGCAGTACTTC. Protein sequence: CASSPYVTSGIEQYF.

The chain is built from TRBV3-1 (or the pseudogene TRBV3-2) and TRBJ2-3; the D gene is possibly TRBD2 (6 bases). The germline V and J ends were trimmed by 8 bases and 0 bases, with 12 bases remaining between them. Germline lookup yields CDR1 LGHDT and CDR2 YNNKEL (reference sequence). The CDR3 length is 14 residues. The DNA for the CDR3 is TGTGCCAGCGGGGGGACTCCTAGCACAGATACGCAGTATTTT. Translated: CASGGTPSTDTQYF.

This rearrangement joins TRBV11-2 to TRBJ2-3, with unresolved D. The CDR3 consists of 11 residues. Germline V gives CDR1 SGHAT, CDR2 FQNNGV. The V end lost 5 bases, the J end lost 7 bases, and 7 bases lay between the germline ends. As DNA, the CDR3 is TGTGCCAGCAGCCCCCTCTATACGCAGTATTTT. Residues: CASSPLYTQYF.

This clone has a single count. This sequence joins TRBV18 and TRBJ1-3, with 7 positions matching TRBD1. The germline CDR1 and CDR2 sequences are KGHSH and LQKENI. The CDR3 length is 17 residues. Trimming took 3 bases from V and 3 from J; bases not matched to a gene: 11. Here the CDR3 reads CASSPPVNRGVGNTIYF. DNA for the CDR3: TGTGCCAGCTCACCTCCCGTGAACAGGGGAGTTGGAAACACCATATATTTT.

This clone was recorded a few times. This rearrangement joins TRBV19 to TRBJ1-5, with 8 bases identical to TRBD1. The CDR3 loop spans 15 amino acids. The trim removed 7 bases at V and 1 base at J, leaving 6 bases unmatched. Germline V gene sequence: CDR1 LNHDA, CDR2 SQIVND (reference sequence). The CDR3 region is CASTGQGQSNQPQHF. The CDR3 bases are TGTGCCAGTACCGGACAGGGACAAAGCAATCAGCCCCAGCATTTT. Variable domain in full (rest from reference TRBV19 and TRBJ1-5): DGGITQSPKYLFRKEGQNVTLSCEQNLNHDAMYWYRQDPGQGLRLIYYSQIVNDFQKGDIAEGYSVSREKKESFPLTVTSAQKNPTAFYLCASTGQGQSNQPQHFGDGTRLSIL.

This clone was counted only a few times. In nucleotides, the CDR3 is TGTGCCAGCAGTTTGGCTAGCAATCAGCCCCAGCATTTT. Its protein is CASSLASNQPQHF. The rearrangement uses TRBV12-3 or TRBV12-4 and TRBJ1-5; D is undetermined. V dropped 3 bases and J dropped 0 bases, with 3 bases sitting between them. This CDR3 has 13 amino acids.

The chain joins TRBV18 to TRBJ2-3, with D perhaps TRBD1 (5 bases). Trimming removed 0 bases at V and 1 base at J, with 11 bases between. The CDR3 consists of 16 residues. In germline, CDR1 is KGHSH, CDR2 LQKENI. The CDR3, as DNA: TGTGCCAGCTCACCACCGGACATTCGGGGCACAGATACGCAGTATTTT. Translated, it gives CASSPPDIRGTDTQYF.